The rows below give T cell receptor beta chains drawn from one sample of a study of T cells in Graves' hyperthyroidism and ophthalmopathy. TCRdb reprocessed the multiplex PCR reads with MiXCR, giving one entry per CDR3 protein. This sample has around 480,000 distinct CDR3 sequences, with roughly 14% found just once. Sequenced sample: blood. Receptor source: a woman between 18 and 29 years old with Graves' hyperthyroidism. Both conserved end residues are part of each CDR3. A D gene is named only where the DNA matches it firmly. Some rows have no size entry. The others give once, few or many, or a class for an expanded clone.

CATSDSGREGYTQYF,TGTGCCACCAGTGATTCGGGCAGGGAGGGGTATACGCAGTATTTT,TRBD2,TRBV24-1,TRBJ2-3,few
CASSSRTVHGYTF,TGTGCCAGCAGTTCAAGGACAGTACACGGCTACACCTTC,NA,TRBV27,TRBJ1-2,many
CATGQGAYNEQFF,TGTGCCACTGGACAGGGTGCTTACAATGAGCAGTTCTTC,TRBD1,TRBV24-1,TRBJ2-1,many
CASSPTGSAKETQYF,TGTGCCAGCAGCCCGACAGGTTCCGCCAAAGAGACCCAGTACTTC,NA,TRBV11-1,TRBJ2-5,many
CASGPRDYYNEQFF,TGTGCCAGCGGGCCCCGGGACTACTACAATGAGCAGTTCTTC,TRBD2,TRBV5-6,TRBJ2-1,few
CASSLAGGVADTQYF,TGTGCCAGCAGCTTAGCGGGAGGAGTCGCAGATACGCAGTATTTT,NA,TRBV7-9,TRBJ2-3,NA
CASSLVGAAGELFF,TGTGCCAGCAGTTTAGTGGGTGCGGCCGGGGAGCTGTTTTTT,NA,TRBV12-3/TRBV12-4,TRBJ2-2,many
CASSAAVSGNTEAFF,TGTGCCAGCAGCGCGGCAGTAAGTGGGAACACTGAAGCTTTCTTT,NA,TRBV9,TRBJ1-1,few
CASTTGTSGSGRQFF,TGTGCCAGCACCACCGGGACTAGCGGGAGCGGTCGGCAGTTCTTC,TRBD2,TRBV9,TRBJ2-1,NA
CASKRAGANVLTF,TGTGCCAGCAAGCGAGCTGGGGCCAACGTCCTGACTTTC,NA,TRBV2,TRBJ2-6,many
CASSPVEGFGLGYTF,TGTGCCAGCTCACCAGTCGAGGGATTTGGATTGGGCTACACCTTC,NA,TRBV18,TRBJ1-2,many
CASSPRGTGRAEAFF,TGTGCCAGCAGCCCACGGGGGACAGGGCGTGCTGAAGCTTTCTTT,TRBD1,TRBV11-3,TRBJ1-1,many
CASSPAATNPRTDTQYF,TGTGCCAGCAGCCCCGCTGCCACGAACCCTCGCACAGATACGCAGTATTTT,NA,TRBV7-3,TRBJ2-3,NA
CASSERSSYNEQFF,TGTGCCAGCAGTGAAAGGAGCTCCTACAATGAGCAGTTCTTC,NA,TRBV2,TRBJ2-1,many
CASSMEYRGPDEQYF,TGTGCCAGTAGTATGGAGTACAGGGGCCCGGACGAGCAGTACTTC,TRBD1,TRBV19,TRBJ2-7,NA
CASSLWRAIYNEQFF,TGTGCCAGCAGCTTATGGAGGGCCATATACAATGAGCAGTTCTTC,NA,TRBV7-3,TRBJ2-1,many
CASSPGQETQYF,TGTGCCAGCAGCCCGGGGCAGGAGACCCAGTACTTC,NA,TRBV2,TRBJ2-5,many
CASRGLAESTDTQYF,TGTGCCAGCAGGGGACTAGCGGAAAGCACAGATACGCAGTATTTT,TRBD2,TRBV2,TRBJ2-3,many
CSVASGSSYNEQFF,TGCAGCGTTGCCAGCGGGAGCTCCTACAATGAGCAGTTCTTC,TRBD2,TRBV29-1,TRBJ2-1,many
CASTLGASEYF,TGTGCCAGCACCTTAGGGGCGTCGGAGTACTTC,NA,TRBV27,TRBJ2-5,many
CASRATDSPLHF,TGCGCCAGCAGGGCCACTGATTCACCCCTCCACTTT,NA,TRBV10-2,TRBJ1-6,many
CSAISGANTGELFF,TGCAGTGCTATTAGCGGCGCGAACACCGGGGAGCTGTTTTTT,NA,TRBV20-1,TRBJ2-2,many
CASTASGSYEQYF,TGCGCCAGCACTGCTAGCGGGAGCTACGAGCAGTACTTC,TRBD2,TRBV10-2,TRBJ2-7,NA
CASSLPGGAAGNTIYF,TGTGCCAGCAGCTTACCAGGGGGCGCCGCTGGAAACACCATATATTTT,TRBD1,TRBV13,TRBJ1-3,many
CSASFGQLFF,TGCAGTGCTAGTTTTGGGCAACTGTTTTTT,NA,TRBV20-1,TRBJ1-4,NA
CSAGEGASGRSEQYF,TGCAGTGCTGGAGAGGGGGCTAGCGGGAGGTCCGAGCAGTACTTC,TRBD2,TRBV20-1,TRBJ2-7,many
CSARDGRQGVGEQFF,TGCAGTGCTAGAGATGGCCGACAGGGGGTCGGTGAGCAGTTCTTC,TRBD1,TRBV20-1,TRBJ2-1,many
CASSPGWGQETQYF,TGTGCCAGCAGCCCAGGGTGGGGTCAAGAGACCCAGTACTTC,NA,TRBV7-9,TRBJ2-5,NA
CRGDRGHSANEKLFF,TGCAGAGGTGACAGGGGGCATTCGGCTAATGAAAAACTGTTTTTT,TRBD1,TRBV20-1,TRBJ1-4,few
CSGSGRVTDTQYF,TGCAGCGGTAGCGGGAGGGTCACAGATACGCAGTATTTT,TRBD2,TRBV29-1,TRBJ2-3,many
CASSQGKLAGRGHNEQFF,TGTGCCAGCAGCCAAGGTAAACTAGCGGGGAGAGGTCACAATGAGCAGTTCTTC,TRBD2,TRBV3-1,TRBJ2-1,many
CASEDRALNTEAFF,TGTGCCAGCGAGGACAGGGCCTTGAACACTGAAGCTTTCTTT,TRBD1,TRBV19,TRBJ1-1,many
CASSPNGWWENTGELFF,TGTGCCAGCAGCCCAAATGGGTGGTGGGAGAACACCGGGGAGCTGTTTTTT,NA,TRBV7-6,TRBJ2-2,few